This T cell receptor (beta chain) was observed in a study of T-cell reconstitution after alpha-beta-depleted transplantation in children. Trimming removed 2 bases from V and 5 bases from J; junction bases left unmatched: 4. Per germline, CDR1 DFQATT and CDR2 SNEGSKA (reference sequence). This CDR3 is built from 14 residues. This clonotype was detected a few times. This sample's TCRbeta library carried unique molecular identifier barcodes. Using its own MiXCR run on the PCR reads, TCRdb lists one record per CDR3 protein. The sample includes some 590,000 distinct CDR3 sequences, 10% to 13% of them seen just once.

The specimen comprised PBMCs from the stem cell graft donor, sampled from the stem cell graft. The receptor was isolated from a human donor who donated a stem cell graft to a child with acute myeloid leukemia. This chain connects TRBV20-1 to TRBJ2-3; 10 bases are shared with TRBD2. CDR3 in DNA: TGCAGTGCTAGACTAGCGGGAGTAAAAGATACGCAGTATTTT. It codes for CSARLAGVKDTQYF.